This record looks at one T cell receptor beta chain sequence and its context. Its antigen is unknown. No base quality values were provided; no much bigger clone lies one nucleotide off. These data originate in a study of T cell changes during pregnancy in multiple sclerosis (dated by TCRdb to the late 2010s). Describing the broader study: The study examined how the T cell repertoire changed over the course of pregnancy in women with multiple sclerosis.

V loses 7 bases at its end and J loses 4 bases; junction bases beyond the gene matches: 5. From the cysteine through the phenylalanine, the CDR3 covers 13 amino acids. The DNA shown is the 39-base CDR3, in frame from base 1. The germline V gene provides CDR1 ENHRY and CDR2 SYGVKD. Receptors were amplified or captured by the immunoSEQ multiplex PCR assay. In TCRdb, the immuneACCESS table is reduced to in-frame sequences with V and J assigned. These tables do not hold every clone; where another copy was compared, an unresolved V gene accounts for under half, and the others remain unexplained. In this sample the table shows roughly 23,000 clones, roughly nine tenths of which occur a single time. 0.6% to 0.7% of the sample rests with the top ten.

Recombination connected TRBV10-3 to TRBJ2-5; 8 of the junction bases match TRBD2. The sequence was collected from a female donor in good health, enrolled as a control in a pregnancy study. Sequenced here: CD4+ T cells from peripheral blood mononuclear cells, sampled in the third trimester of pregnancy. The nucleotides are TGTGCCATCACGCGGGAGGCGGGAGAGACCCAGTACTTC. Translated, this gives CAITREAGETQYF.